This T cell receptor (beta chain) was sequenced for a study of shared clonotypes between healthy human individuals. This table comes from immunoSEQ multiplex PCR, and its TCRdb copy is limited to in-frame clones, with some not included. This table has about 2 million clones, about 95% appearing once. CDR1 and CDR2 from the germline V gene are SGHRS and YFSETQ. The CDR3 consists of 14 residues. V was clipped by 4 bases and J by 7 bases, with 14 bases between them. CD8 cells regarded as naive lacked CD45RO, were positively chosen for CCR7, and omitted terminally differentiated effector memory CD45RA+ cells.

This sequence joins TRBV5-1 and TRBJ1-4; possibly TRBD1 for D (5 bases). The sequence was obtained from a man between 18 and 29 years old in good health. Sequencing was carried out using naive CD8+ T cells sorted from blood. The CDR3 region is CASSPQGFSEKLFF. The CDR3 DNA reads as TGCGCCAGCAGCCCCCAGGGTTTTAGTGAAAAACTGTTTTTT. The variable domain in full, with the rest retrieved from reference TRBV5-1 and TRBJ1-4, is KAGVTQTPRYLIKTRGQQVTLSCSPISGHRSVSWYQQTPGQGLQFLFEYFSETQRNKGNFPGRFSGRQFSNSRSEMNVSTLELGDSALYLCASSPQGFSEKLFFGSGTQLSVL.